What follows are 11 T cell receptor beta chains derived from one specimen sequenced in a study of blood T cells in healthy people across ages. Together with a sample-barcoded 5' primer, a J-beta primer mix was included in a second PCR lasting roughly 6 to 12 cycles. TCRdb reanalysed the 5' RACE reads using MiXCR and keeps one entry per CDR3 protein. The sample lists around 820,000 distinct CDR3 sequences; 20% to 25% were seen once. The sample was also reused in another study, on T cells of mothers and their children.

Sequenced: blood. The receptors shown here come from a boy aged 5-17 years in good health.

The chain combines TRBV20-1 with TRBJ2-5; D perhaps matches TRBD1 (6 bases). V was clipped by 6 bases and J by 2 bases, with 10 bases between them. Germline CDR1 is DFQATT and CDR2 is SNEGSKA (reference sequence). The CDR3 runs to 12 residues. The CDR3 loop reads CSAGQPQETQYF. CDR3 DNA sequence: TGCAGTGCAGGACAGCCTCAAGAGACCCAGTACTTC.

This clonotype has a handful of counts. The rearrangement joins TRBV11-2 to TRBJ2-3; TRBD2 agrees at 7 bases. This CDR3 has 19 amino acids. Germline CDR1 reads SGHAT; CDR2 reads FQNNGV. V was pared by 5 bases and J by 1 base, with 18 bases of the junction left unmatched. Here the CDR3 reads CASSPRGLAVGGGTDTQYF. The CDR3, as DNA: TGTGCCAGCAGCCCCCGAGGGCTAGCGGTGGGCGGGGGCACAGATACGCAGTATTTT.

The chain joins TRBV20-1 to TRBJ2-5, with TRBD2 as a possible D gene (5 bases). The DNA matches TRBJ2-7 better at its end, which makes the J call doubtful. The CDR3 is 14 amino acids. Germline assignment: CDR1 DFQATT and CDR2 SNEGSKA (reference sequence). This CDR3 reads CSARVGAATYEQYF. CDR3 in DNA: TGCAGTGCTAGAGTAGGAGCGGCCACCTACGAGCAGTACTTC.

The CDR3 reads CASSEPHGTGETQYF. DNA for the CDR3: TGTGCCAGCAGTGAGCCCCACGGGACGGGAGAGACCCAGTACTTC. The chain employs TRBV25-1 and TRBJ2-5, with D perhaps given as TRBD1 or TRBD2 (5 bases each). Per the germline V gene, CDR1 is MGHDK and CDR2 is SYGVNS. With 3 bases removed from V and 4 bases from J, the gap between germline ends came to 15 bases. The CDR3 covers 15 residues.

Notes on this clonotype: The junction shows a germline mismatch at one end, possibly a read error. The rearrangement joins TRBV24-1 to TRBJ2-5, with a weak D call TRBD2 (6 bases). This CDR3 has 13 amino acids. Germline values: CDR1 KGHDR, CDR2 SFDVKD. CDR3 loop: CATSDPIAGMGFF. The CDR3, as DNA: TGTGCCACCAGTGACCCGATTGCGGGGATGGGGTTCTTC.

This clonotype was recorded a few times. V gene TRBV7-3 combines with J gene TRBJ1-5; D not certain. V lost 2 bases to trimming and J lost 5 bases, with 10 bases between them. Germline V CDR1 and CDR2: SGHTA, FQGTGA. The length of the CDR3 is 14 residues. The CDR3 DNA reads TGTGCCAGCAGCTTACTCTCAGGTGATCAGCCCCAGCATTTT. It encodes CASSLLSGDQPQHF.

The J gene is TRBJ2-2, the V gene TRBV18; D is undetermined. Per the germline V gene, CDR1 is KGHSH and CDR2 is LQKENI. V lost 1 base and J 7 bases, leaving 10 bases between the germline ends. The CDR3 runs 14 residues. CDR3 bases: TGTGCCAGCTCACCACGACCCGAGAGCGGGGAGCTGTTTTTT. Its protein is CASSPRPESGELFF.

This clonotype appeared a few times. The J gene is TRBJ2-3, the V gene TRBV20-1; D unclear. The V end was cut by 0 bases, the J end by 3 bases, with 16 bases between. Germline V gene data show CDR1 as DFQATT and CDR2 as SNEGSKA (reference sequence). The CDR3 is made up of 16 amino acids. The CDR3 coding sequence is TGCAGTGCTAGAGAGCTCTTGGCTTCGCGGACAGATACGCAGTATTTT. It specifies CSARELLASRTDTQYF.

This clonotype was detected a few times. V is TRBV10-3 and J is TRBJ1-2, with D maybe TRBD1 (6 bases). Germline V gene lookup returns CDR1 ENHRY and CDR2 SYGVKD. V was pared by 3 bases and J by 7 bases, with 18 bases between. This CDR3 contains 15 residues. The CDR3 loop is CAISDSWTVQAGYTF. The CDR3 bases are TGTGCCATCAGTGATTCCTGGACAGTTCAGGCTGGCTACACCTTC.

The gene calls are TRBV12-3 or TRBV12-4 and TRBJ1-1, with a possible D match to TRBD1 (5 bases). The V gene lost 4 bases and the J gene lost 0 bases, with 12 bases spanning the gap. The CDR3 spans 15 residues. In DNA form, the CDR3 reads TGTGCCAGCAGTTACGGGGGACGGTTGAACACTGAAGCTTTCTTT. Its translation: CASSYGGRLNTEAFF.

This chain links TRBV29-1 with TRBJ2-1; 8 bases fit TRBD1. The J segment lost 2 bases and the V segment lost 3 bases, leaving 6 bases of the junction unmatched. Per the germline V gene, CDR1 is SQVTM and CDR2 is ANQGSEA. The CDR3 has 15 amino acids. The CDR3 DNA is TGCAGCGTTGAGTCTGGACAGGGCACCTACAATGAGCAGTTCTTC. This encodes CSVESGQGTYNEQFF.